This TCR beta chain emerged from a study of CD8+CD57+ T cells in acquired aplastic anemia. Genomic DNA constituted the template upon which TCR beta VDJ and CDR3 profiling was performed. TCRdb processed the reads anew with MiXCR; each CDR3 protein has one entry. This table holds roughly 200,000 distinct CDR3 sequences, approximately 65% found once. Comments on this clonotype: Its antigen is undetermined.

The V end lost 5 bases, the J end lost 1 base, and 11 bases lay between the germline ends. Germline V lookup: CDR1 SGHTA, CDR2 FQGNSA. This CDR3 is 14 amino acids long. Findings and limits, study-wide: Researchers report that 25 to 30 CD8+ CDR3 sequences appeared in both patients and controls.

Sequencing involved patients with CD8+CD57+ cell expansion previously shown by flow cytometry. Diagnosis of severe acquired aplastic anemia applied to all patients. The source of this sequence is a human donor with aplastic anemia. The source material was sorted CD4+, CD8+, or CD8+CD57+ T cells (not recorded which) from PBMCs. The rearrangement uses TRBV7-2 and TRBJ1-1, with D hard to call. The CDR3 DNA reads TGTGCCAGCAGCCTGGGGTTGAGGAACACTGAAGCTTTCTTT. Translation: CASSLGLRNTEAFF.